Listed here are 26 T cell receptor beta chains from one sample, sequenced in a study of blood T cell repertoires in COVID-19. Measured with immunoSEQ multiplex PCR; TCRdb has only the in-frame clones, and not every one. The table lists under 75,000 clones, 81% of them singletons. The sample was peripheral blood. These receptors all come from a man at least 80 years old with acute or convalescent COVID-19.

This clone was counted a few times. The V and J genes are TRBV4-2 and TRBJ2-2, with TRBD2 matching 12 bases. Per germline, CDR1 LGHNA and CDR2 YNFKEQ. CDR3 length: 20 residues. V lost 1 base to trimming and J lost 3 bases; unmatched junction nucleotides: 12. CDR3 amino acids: CASSQVRTSGITRHTGELFF. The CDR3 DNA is TGTGCCAGCAGCCAAGTGCGGACTAGCGGGATAACAAGGCACACCGGGGAGCTGTTTTTT.

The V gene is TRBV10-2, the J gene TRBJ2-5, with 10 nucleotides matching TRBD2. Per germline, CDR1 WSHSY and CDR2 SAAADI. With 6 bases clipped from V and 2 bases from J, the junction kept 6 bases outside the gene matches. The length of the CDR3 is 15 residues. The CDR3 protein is CASSGASGSQETQYF. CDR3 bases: TGCGCCAGCAGCGGGGCTAGCGGGAGTCAAGAGACCCAGTACTTC.

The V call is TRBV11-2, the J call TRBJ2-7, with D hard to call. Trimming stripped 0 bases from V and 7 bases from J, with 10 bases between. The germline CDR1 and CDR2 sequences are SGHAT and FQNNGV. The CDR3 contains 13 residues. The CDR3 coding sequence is TGTGCCAGCAGCTTAGATACCTCTAGGGAGCAGTACTTC. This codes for CASSLDTSREQYF.

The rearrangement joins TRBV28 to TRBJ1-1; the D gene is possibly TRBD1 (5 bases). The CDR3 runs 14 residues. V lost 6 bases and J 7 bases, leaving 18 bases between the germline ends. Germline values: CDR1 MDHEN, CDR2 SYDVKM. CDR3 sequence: CASSPPRASIEAFF. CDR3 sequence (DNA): TGTGCCAGCAGCCCTCCCAGGGCGTCCATTGAAGCTTTCTTT.

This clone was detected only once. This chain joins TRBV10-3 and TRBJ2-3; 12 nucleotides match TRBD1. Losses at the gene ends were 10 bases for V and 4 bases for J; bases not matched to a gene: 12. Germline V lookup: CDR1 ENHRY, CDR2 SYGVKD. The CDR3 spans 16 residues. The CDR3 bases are TGTGCCACCGCTGATCCCGGGACAGGGGGCGCAGATACGCAGTATTTT. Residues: CATADPGTGGADTQYF.

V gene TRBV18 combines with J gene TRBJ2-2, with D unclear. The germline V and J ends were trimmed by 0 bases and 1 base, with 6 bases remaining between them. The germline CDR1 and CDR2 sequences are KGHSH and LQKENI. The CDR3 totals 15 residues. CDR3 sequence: CASSPPYGNTGELFF. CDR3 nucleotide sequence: TGTGCCAGCTCACCACCTTACGGGAACACCGGGGAGCTGTTTTTT.

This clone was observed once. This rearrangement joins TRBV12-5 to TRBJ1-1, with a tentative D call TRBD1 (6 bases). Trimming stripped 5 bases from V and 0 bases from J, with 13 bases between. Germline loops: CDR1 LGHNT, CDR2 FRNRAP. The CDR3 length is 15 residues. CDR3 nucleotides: TGTGCTAGTGGTCTTCAGGGACACTTGAACACTGAAGCTTTCTTT. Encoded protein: CASGLQGHLNTEAFF.

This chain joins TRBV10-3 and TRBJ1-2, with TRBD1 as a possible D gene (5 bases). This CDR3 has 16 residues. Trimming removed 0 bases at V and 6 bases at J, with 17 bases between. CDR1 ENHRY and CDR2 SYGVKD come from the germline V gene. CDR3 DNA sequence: TGTGCCATCAGTGAGTCGAAGGCCCCAGGGAAACATGGCTACACCTTC. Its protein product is CAISESKAPGKHGYTF.

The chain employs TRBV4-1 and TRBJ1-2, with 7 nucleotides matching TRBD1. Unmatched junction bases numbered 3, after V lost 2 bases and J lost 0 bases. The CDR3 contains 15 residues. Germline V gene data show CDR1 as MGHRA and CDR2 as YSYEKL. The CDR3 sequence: CASSQTGQANYGYTF. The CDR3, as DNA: TGCGCCAGCAGCCAAACCGGACAGGCTAACTATGGCTACACCTTC.

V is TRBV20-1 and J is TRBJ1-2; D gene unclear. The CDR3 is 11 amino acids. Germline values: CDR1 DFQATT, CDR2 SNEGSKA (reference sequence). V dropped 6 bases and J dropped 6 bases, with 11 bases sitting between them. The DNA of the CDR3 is TGCAGTGCGGCGAGCGACGATGGCTACACCTTC. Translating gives CSAASDDGYTF.

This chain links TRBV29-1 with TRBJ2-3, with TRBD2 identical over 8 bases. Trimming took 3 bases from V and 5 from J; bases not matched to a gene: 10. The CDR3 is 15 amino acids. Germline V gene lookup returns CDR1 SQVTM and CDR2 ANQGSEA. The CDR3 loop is CSVEGLAGIVDTQYF. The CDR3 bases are TGCAGCGTTGAGGGGTTAGCGGGAATCGTAGATACGCAGTATTTT.

CDR3: CASSEWRTGRTEAFF. The CDR3 DNA sequence: TGTGCCAGCAGTGAATGGCGGACAGGGCGGACTGAAGCTTTCTTT. This chain joins TRBV25-1 and TRBJ1-1; 8 bases agree with TRBD1. The V and J ends lost 1 base and 5 bases, in that order; junction bases with no gene match: 6. Germline CDR1 reads MGHDK; CDR2 reads SYGVNS. The CDR3 is 15 residues long. The variable domain in full, completed from reference TRBV25-1 and TRBJ1-1, reads EADIYQTPRYLVIGTGKKITLECSQTMGHDKMYWYQQDPGMELHLIHYSYGVNSTEKGDLSSESTVSRIRTEHFPLTLESARPSHTSQYLCASSEWRTGRTEAFFGQGTRLTVV.

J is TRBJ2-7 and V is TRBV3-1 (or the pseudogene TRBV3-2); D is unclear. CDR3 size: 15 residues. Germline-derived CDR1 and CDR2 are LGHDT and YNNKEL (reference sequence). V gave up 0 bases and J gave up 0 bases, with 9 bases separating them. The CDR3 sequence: CASSQDLGNSYEQYF. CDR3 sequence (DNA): TGTGCCAGCAGCCAAGATCTAGGAAACTCCTACGAGCAGTACTTC.

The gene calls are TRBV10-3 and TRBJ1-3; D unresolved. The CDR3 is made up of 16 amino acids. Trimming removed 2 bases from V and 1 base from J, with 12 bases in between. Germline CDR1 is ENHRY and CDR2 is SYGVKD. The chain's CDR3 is CAISEGIVSSGNTIYF. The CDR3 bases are TGTGCCATCAGTGAGGGTATAGTTTCATCTGGAAACACCATATATTTT.

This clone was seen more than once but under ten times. CDR3 in amino acids: CASSPLFPGQGISGANVLTF. CDR3 nucleotides: TGTGCCAGCTCACCCTTATTCCCGGGACAGGGAATCTCTGGGGCCAACGTCCTGACTTTC. This chain joins TRBV18 and TRBJ2-6; TRBD1 aligns across 9 bases. V lost 3 bases to trimming and J lost 0 bases; unmatched junction nucleotides: 12. Germline V gives CDR1 KGHSH, CDR2 LQKENI. The CDR3 runs to 20 residues.

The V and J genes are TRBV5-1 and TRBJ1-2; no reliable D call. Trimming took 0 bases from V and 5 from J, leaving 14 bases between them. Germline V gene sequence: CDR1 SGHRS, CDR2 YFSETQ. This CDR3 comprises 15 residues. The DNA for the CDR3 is TGCGCCAGCAGCTTGGCCGATGGACTATCTTATGGCTACACCTTC. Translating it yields CASSLADGLSYGYTF.

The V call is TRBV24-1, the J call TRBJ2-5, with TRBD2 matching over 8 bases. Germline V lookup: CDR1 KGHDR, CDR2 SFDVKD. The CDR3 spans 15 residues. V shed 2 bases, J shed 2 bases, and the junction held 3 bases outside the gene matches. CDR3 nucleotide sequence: TGTGCCACCAGTGATTATACTAGCGGACAAGAGACCCAGTACTTC. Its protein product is CATSDYTSGQETQYF.

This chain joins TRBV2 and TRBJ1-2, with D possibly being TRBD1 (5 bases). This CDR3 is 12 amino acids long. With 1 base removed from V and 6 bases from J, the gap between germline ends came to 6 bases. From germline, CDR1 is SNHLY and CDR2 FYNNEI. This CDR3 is CASSEEGDGYTF. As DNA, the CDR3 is TGTGCCAGCAGTGAAGAAGGGGATGGCTACACCTTC. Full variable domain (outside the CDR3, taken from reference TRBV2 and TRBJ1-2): EPEVTQTPSHQVTQMGQEVILRCVPISNHLYFYWYRQILGQKVEFLVSFYNNEISEKSEIFDDQFSVERPDGSNFTLKIRSTKLEDSAMYFCASSEEGDGYTFGSGTRLTVV.

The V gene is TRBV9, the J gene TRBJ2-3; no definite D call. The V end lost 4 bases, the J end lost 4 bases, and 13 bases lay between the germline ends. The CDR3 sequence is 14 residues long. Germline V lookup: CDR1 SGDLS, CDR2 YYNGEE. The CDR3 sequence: CASSSPPAADTQYF. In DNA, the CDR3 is TGTGCCAGCAGCTCCCCCCCGGCGGCAGATACGCAGTATTTT.

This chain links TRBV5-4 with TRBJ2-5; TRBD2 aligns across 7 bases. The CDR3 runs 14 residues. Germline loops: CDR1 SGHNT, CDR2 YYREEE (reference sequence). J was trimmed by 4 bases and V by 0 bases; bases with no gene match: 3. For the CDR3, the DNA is TGTGCCAGCAGCTTGGCCGGCGGGAGAGAGACCCAGTACTTC. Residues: CASSLAGGRETQYF.

The CDR3 DNA reads TGTGCCACCGAGGTAAGAGAATCCTACGAGCAGTACTTC. Its translation is CATEVRESYEQYF. The chain uses TRBV6-4 and TRBJ2-7; D not resolved. CDR3 size: 13 residues. V dropped 10 bases and J dropped 1 base, with 14 bases sitting between them. Germline CDR1 reads MRHNA; CDR2 reads SNTAGT.

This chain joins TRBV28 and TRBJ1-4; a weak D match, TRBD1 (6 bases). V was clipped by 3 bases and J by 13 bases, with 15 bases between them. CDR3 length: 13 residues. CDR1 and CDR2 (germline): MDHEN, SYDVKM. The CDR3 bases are TGTGCCAGCAGTTTCGGGGGGCTCGACCGACTGTTTTTT. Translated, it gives CASSFGGLDRLFF. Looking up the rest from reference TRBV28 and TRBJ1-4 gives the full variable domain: DVKVTQSSRYLVKRTGEKVFLECVQDMDHENMFWYRQDPGLGLRLIYFSYDVKMKEKGDIPEGYSVSREKKERFSLILESASTNQTSMYLCASSFGGLDRLFFGSGTQLSVL.

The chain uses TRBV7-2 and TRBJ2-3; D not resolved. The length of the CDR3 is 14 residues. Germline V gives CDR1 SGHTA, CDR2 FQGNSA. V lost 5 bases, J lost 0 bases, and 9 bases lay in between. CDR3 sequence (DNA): TGTGCCAGCAGCCCGGTACTGAGCACAGATACGCAGTATTTT. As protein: CASSPVLSTDTQYF. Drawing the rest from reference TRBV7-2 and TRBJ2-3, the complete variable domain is GAGVSQSPSNKVTEKGKDVELRCDPISGHTALYWYRQSLGQGLEFLIYFQGNSAPDKSGLPSDRFSAERTGGSVSTLTIQRTQQEDSAVYLCASSPVLSTDTQYFGPGTRLTVL.

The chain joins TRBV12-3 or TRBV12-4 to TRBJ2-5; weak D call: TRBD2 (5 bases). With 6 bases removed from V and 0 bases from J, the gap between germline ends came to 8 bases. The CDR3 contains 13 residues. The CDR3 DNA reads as TGTGCCAGCAGGGGAGACAACCAAGAGACCCAGTACTTC. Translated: CASRGDNQETQYF.

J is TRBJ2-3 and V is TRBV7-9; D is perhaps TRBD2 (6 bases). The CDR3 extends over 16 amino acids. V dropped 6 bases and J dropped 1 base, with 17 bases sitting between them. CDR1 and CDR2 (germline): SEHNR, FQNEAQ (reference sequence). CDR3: CASRPGLPPGTDTQYF. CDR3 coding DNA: TGTGCCAGCAGGCCGGGACTCCCCCCGGGCACAGATACGCAGTATTTT.

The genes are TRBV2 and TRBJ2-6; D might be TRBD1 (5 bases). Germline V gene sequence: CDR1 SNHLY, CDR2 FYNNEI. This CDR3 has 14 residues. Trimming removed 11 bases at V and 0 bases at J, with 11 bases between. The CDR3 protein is CAGKTDSGANVLTF. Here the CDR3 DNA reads TGTGCCGGAAAGACAGACTCTGGGGCCAACGTCCTGACTTTC.